The following is a T cell receptor beta chain sequence with its context. Its antigen is currently unknown. V was trimmed by 3 bases and J by 5 bases, leaving 18 bases between them. The CDR3 runs 16 residues. Germline-derived CDR1 and CDR2 are SGDLS and YYNGEE. This sample is drawn from a study of OX40 agonist ivuxolimab in advanced cancers. Overall study context: Hepatocellular carcinoma, melanoma, renal cell or head and neck cancer affected the dose-escalation patients. Study conclusions and caveats: It was not determined which antigens were specifically recognized by the peripheral T cells that had undergone clonal expansion. Clones of CD4+ and CD8+ blood T cells grew by week 6 at doses of 0.1 to 3.0 mg/kg. Researchers report that CD8+ T cells had, on average, more expanded clones than CD4+.

The method was immunoSEQ multiplex PCR; TCRdb's version includes in-frame clones alone and lacks a portion of them. The sample lists some 100,000 clones; roughly 90% were seen once. Specimen: CD4+ or CD8+ T cells sorted from blood, collected in a trial of the OX40 agonist ivuxolimab. The sequence was obtained from an adult with an advanced solid tumor such as melanoma, head and neck, liver or kidney cancer. The chain has TRBV9 and TRBJ2-1; D uncertain. For the CDR3, the DNA is TGTGCCAGCAGCGAGAGCCGAATCACACTTAACAATGAGCAGTTCTTC. It encodes CASSESRITLNNEQFF. Full variable domain (remainder filled in from reference TRBV9 and TRBJ2-1): DSGVTQTPKHLITATGQRVTLRCSPRSGDLSVYWYQQSLDQGLQFLIQYYNGEERAKGNILERFSAQQFPDLHSELNLSSLELGDSALYFCASSESRITLNNEQFFGPGTRLTVL.